These 14 T cell receptor beta chains were sequenced from one sample in a study of spatial heterogeneity in lung cancer. TCRdb fed the 5' RACE reads into MiXCR, producing one record per CDR3 protein. Of approximately 40,000 distinct CDR3 sequences detected, roughly 7.4% appear once; the ten largest clones hold 25% to 35%. Noted time point: sample taken at primary tumor resection. The starting material was PBMCs, obtained at surgery. These receptors all come from a male donor with early-stage non-small cell lung cancer.

In its sample, this clonotype was seen a few times. This chain connects TRBV7-3 to TRBJ2-1, with 8 nucleotides matching TRBD2. Germline assignment: CDR1 SGHTA and CDR2 FQGTGA. The CDR3 loop spans 15 amino acids. V dropped 7 bases and J dropped 5; count of bases not matched to a gene: 10. CDR3 in amino acids: CASTPGRGVNNEQFF. The CDR3 DNA sequence: TGTGCCAGCACCCCCGGGCGGGGGGTTAACAATGAGCAGTTCTTC.

This clonotype was seen ten or more times. The V and J genes are TRBV13 and TRBJ2-7, with unresolved D. Trimming cost V 6 bases and J 6 bases, with 12 bases left between them. The CDR3 is made up of 12 amino acids. Germline V CDR1 and CDR2: PRHDT, FYEKMQ (reference sequence). This CDR3 is CASRDDRTEQYF. The CDR3 DNA reads as TGTGCCAGCAGGGACGATAGGACCGAGCAGTACTTC.

This clonotype was seen at least ten times. The chain is built from TRBV7-8 and TRBJ1-1; no firm D call. Trimming cost V 2 bases and J 2 bases, with 9 bases left between them. Germline V gene sequence: CDR1 SGHVS, CDR2 FQNEAQ. The CDR3 extends over 14 amino acids. The chain's CDR3 is CASSLTEANTEAFF. For the CDR3, the DNA is TGTGCCAGCAGCTTAACCGAGGCAAACACTGAAGCTTTCTTT.

This clonotype has a count of ten or more. The chain carries TRBV4-2 and TRBJ2-7; 8 nucleotides match TRBD1. The V gene's germline CDR1 is LGHNA and CDR2 YNFKEQ. The V and J ends lost 0 bases and 4 bases, in that order; junction bases with no gene match: 11. The CDR3 has 17 amino acids. The CDR3 is CASSQDAGTGDSYEQYF. The CDR3 DNA is TGTGCCAGCAGCCAAGACGCAGGGACAGGCGACTCTTACGAGCAGTACTTC.

This clonotype appeared many times. The chain is built from TRBV10-3 and TRBJ1-3; possible D gene TRBD1, 6 bases. The CDR3 loop spans 16 amino acids. Germline V gene data show CDR1 as ENHRY and CDR2 as SYGVKD. V dropped 3 bases and J dropped 0 bases, with 12 bases sitting between them. The CDR3 loop reads CAISDSTGRSGNTIYF. Written as DNA, the CDR3 is TGTGCCATCAGTGATTCGACAGGACGCTCTGGAAACACCATATATTTT.

This clonotype was counted at least ten times. The chain is built from TRBV5-1 and TRBJ1-1; D gene ambiguous. Trimming took 3 bases from V and 2 from J, leaving 14 bases between them. CDR1 is SGHRS and CDR2 is YFSETQ in the germline V gene. The CDR3 spans 15 residues. The CDR3 sequence: CASSSRGTENTEAFF. The CDR3, as DNA: TGCGCCAGCAGCTCACGCGGTACTGAAAACACTGAAGCTTTCTTT.

This clonotype has ten or more counts. The chain has TRBV29-1 and TRBJ2-3, with 7 positions matching TRBD2. Germline lookup yields CDR1 SQVTM and CDR2 ANQGSEA. After removal of 3 bases from V and 2 bases from J, the junction contained 8 bases not matched to a gene. The CDR3 is made up of 15 amino acids. CDR3 residues: CSVDGASGDTDTQYF. The CDR3 nucleotides read TGCAGCGTTGATGGGGCTAGCGGCGACACAGATACGCAGTATTTT.

This clonotype was counted ten times or more. J is TRBJ2-3 and V is TRBV24-1, with TRBD2 identical over 11 bases. V trimming: 6 bases; J trimming: 0 bases; junction bases outside the gene matches: 1. The CDR3 is made up of 15 amino acids. Per the germline V gene, CDR1 is KGHDR and CDR2 is SFDVKD. The chain's CDR3 is CATSRTSGSTDTQYF. Written as DNA, the CDR3 is TGTGCCACCAGTCGGACTAGCGGGAGCACAGATACGCAGTATTTT.

V usage is TRBV6-5 and J usage is TRBJ1-1; no firm D call. The CDR3 covers 15 residues. The germline V and J ends were trimmed by 2 bases and 0 bases, with 10 bases remaining between them. Germline-derived CDR1 and CDR2 are MNHEY and SVGAGI. CDR3 DNA: TGTGCCAGCAGTTACCGGCAGTTTATGAACACTGAAGCTTTCTTT. This sequence encodes CASSYRQFMNTEAFF.

The CDR3: CASSLSAGRAVGELFF. CDR3 sequence (DNA): TGTGCCAGCAGCTTATCGGCCGGGAGGGCCGTCGGGGAGCTGTTTTTT. This chain connects TRBV11-2 to TRBJ2-2, with 8 bases that match TRBD2. The trim removed 2 bases at V and 7 bases at J, leaving 9 bases unmatched. The CDR3 totals 16 residues. CDR1 SGHAT and CDR2 FQNNGV come from the germline V gene.

This clonotype was detected many times. The chain recombines TRBV6-2 or TRBV6-3 with TRBJ1-2; possible D gene TRBD1, 6 bases. Looked up from germline, CDR1 is MNHEY and CDR2 is SVGEGT. Trimming pared 5 bases from V and 5 bases from J, leaving 9 bases between. The CDR3 is made up of 12 amino acids. DNA for the CDR3: TGTGCCAGCAGTCGGGACATATATGGCTACACCTTC. Translation gives CASSRDIYGYTF.

This clonotype came up many times. V is TRBV6-6 and J is TRBJ1-1; D gene unclear. V was pared by 2 bases and J by 11 bases, with 12 bases between. Germline assignment: CDR1 MNHNY and CDR2 SVGAGI (reference sequence). The length of the CDR3 is 12 residues. The CDR3 protein is CASSYGRGAAFF. The CDR3 bases are TGTGCCAGCAGTTACGGTCGGGGAGCGGCTTTCTTT.

This clonotype was counted ten times or more. This sequence joins TRBV14 and TRBJ2-2; maybe TRBD2 (5 bases). V gave up 4 bases and J gave up 7 bases, with 10 bases separating them. CDR1 is SGHDN and CDR2 is FVKESK in the germline V gene. The length of the CDR3 is 13 residues. This CDR3 reads CASSRGLIGELFF. The DNA for the CDR3 is TGTGCCAGCAGCCGAGGACTGATCGGGGAGCTGTTTTTT.

The table lists this clonotype with many counts. This chain uses TRBV9 with TRBJ1-2; TRBD1 is a possible D gene (5 bases). CDR3 size: 17 residues. Germline CDR1 reads SGDLS; CDR2 reads YYNGEE. The ends were cut back, 4 bases at V and 3 bases at J, with 22 bases in the middle. The CDR3 protein is CASSPKGQGMRDYGYTF. The CDR3 DNA sequence: TGTGCCAGCAGCCCAAAGGGGCAGGGCATGAGAGACTATGGCTACACCTTC.